The 22 T cell receptor beta chains below all came from one sample that was sequenced in a study of blood T cell repertoires in COVID-19. Sequencing used immunoSEQ multiplex PCR; TCRdb keeps in-frame clones, though not all of them. This table has approximately 200,000 clones, 94% appearing once. The material sequenced was peripheral blood. The receptors originated from a man younger than 45 with COVID-19, enrolled during active disease.

The chain joins TRBV27 to TRBJ1-2; a possible D gene is TRBD1 (5 bases). This CDR3 has 16 amino acids. From germline, CDR1 is MNHEY and CDR2 SMNVEV (reference sequence). V was clipped by 3 bases and J by 0 bases, with 14 bases between them. The CDR3: CASSFPTGRANYGYTF. In nucleotides, the CDR3 is TGTGCCAGCAGTTTCCCCACGGGCAGGGCTAACTATGGCTACACCTTC.

This CDR3 is CASSLQNTEAFF. For the CDR3, the DNA is TGCGCCAGCAGCTTGCAGAACACTGAAGCTTTCTTT. The V call is TRBV5-1, the J call TRBJ1-1, with D uncertain. Germline V gene data show CDR1 as SGHRS and CDR2 as YFSETQ. The germline V and J ends were trimmed by 1 base and 1 base, with 2 bases remaining between them. The CDR3 extends over 12 amino acids.

This clone was recorded only once. This chain connects TRBV2 to TRBJ2-7; weak D call: TRBD2 (6 bases). This CDR3 has 15 residues. V dropped 2 bases and J dropped 1 base, with 12 bases sitting between them. Germline CDR1 SNHLY, CDR2 FYNNEI. As DNA, the CDR3 is TGTGCCAGCAGTGAACTGGCTAGCGAATCCTACGAGCAGTACTTC. It codes for CASSELASESYEQYF.

The chain is built from TRBV19 and TRBJ2-3; 9 positions agree with TRBD2. After removal of 3 bases from V and 2 bases from J, the junction contained 6 bases not matched to a gene. The germline CDR1 and CDR2 sequences are LNHDA and SQIVND (reference sequence). This CDR3 comprises 16 residues. The CDR3 DNA follows: TGTGCCAGTAGTATTGCTAGCGGGGAGTACACAGATACGCAGTATTTT. Translating it yields CASSIASGEYTDTQYF. Filled out from reference TRBV19 and TRBJ2-3, the complete variable domain reads DGGITQSPKYLFRKEGQNVTLSCEQNLNHDAMYWYRQDPGQGLRLIYYSQIVNDFQKGDIAEGYSVSREKKESFPLTVTSAQKNPTAFYLCASSIASGEYTDTQYFGPGTRLTVL.

CDR3 in amino acids: CASSEREYTEAFF. CDR3 sequence (DNA): TGTGCCAGCAGTGAACGGGAATACACTGAAGCTTTCTTT. The rearrangement uses TRBV25-1 and TRBJ1-1; D unresolved. The CDR3 totals 13 residues. Trimming took 2 bases from V and 3 from J, leaving 7 bases between them. The V gene's germline CDR1 is MGHDK and CDR2 SYGVNS.

This rearrangement joins TRBV2 to TRBJ2-5, with TRBD2 identical over 8 bases. The CDR3 totals 14 residues. V gave up 6 bases and J gave up 7 bases; unmatched junction bases: 10. CDR1 is SNHLY, CDR2 FYNNEI, per germline. CDR3 coding DNA: TGTGCCAGCAGAGCTGGACTAGCTGATTCGACCCAGTACTTC. It translates to CASRAGLADSTQYF.

V gene TRBV25-1 combines with J gene TRBJ1-3; D not resolved. V was clipped by 3 bases and J by 0 bases, with 15 bases between them. This CDR3 is 17 amino acids long. From germline, CDR1 is MGHDK and CDR2 SYGVNS. DNA of the CDR3: TGTGCCAGCAGTGAGATGATAGACGGCGGCTCTGGAAACACCATATATTTT. Translated: CASSEMIDGGSGNTIYF.

Turning to this clone: The limits of the CDR3 on the DNA are not certain, so only TCRdb's listed CDR3 is given. The rearrangement links TRBV24-1 to TRBJ2-3; the listed D gene, TRBD1, was not tested against the DNA. Counting both end residues, the CDR3 totals 14 amino acids. The germline gives CDR1 KGHDR, CDR2 SFDVKD. This chain's CDR3 is CATSDFGPGDTQYF.

This clone has a single count. V gene TRBV6-2 or TRBV6-3 combines with J gene TRBJ1-4, with TRBD1 matching over 12 bases. CDR3 length: 16 amino acids. V shed 6 bases, J shed 12 bases, and the junction held 14 bases outside the gene matches. From germline, CDR1 is MNHEY and CDR2 SVGEGT. This CDR3 reads CASSTAWDRGHRELFF. The CDR3 coding sequence is TGTGCCAGCAGCACCGCGTGGGACAGGGGGCATCGAGAACTGTTTTTT.

The rearrangement uses TRBV9 and TRBJ1-1, with TRBD1 as a possible D gene (5 bases). The germline V gene has CDR1 SGDLS and CDR2 YYNGEE. This CDR3 has 18 residues. V was shortened by 4 bases and J by 0 bases, with 22 bases between the two germline ends. In DNA form, the CDR3 reads TGTGCCAGCAGCCCCGGGGGAGCGAGCGTAAGAATGAACACTGAAGCTTTCTTT. Protein: CASSPGGASVRMNTEAFF.

V and J are TRBV6-5 and TRBJ1-1; D ambiguous. Germline CDR1 reads MNHEY; CDR2 reads SVGAGI. The CDR3 has 14 residues. V was trimmed by 5 bases and J by 8 bases, leaving 18 bases between them. This CDR3 is CASSQVGSGKEAFF. As DNA, the CDR3 is TGTGCCAGCAGTCAGGTGGGCTCGGGAAAAGAAGCTTTCTTT.

The rearrangement joins TRBV6-5 to TRBJ1-2; a weak D match, TRBD1 (5 bases). The CDR3 covers 14 residues. Germline CDR1 MNHEY, CDR2 SVGAGI. Trimming removed 0 bases from V and 4 bases from J, with 9 bases in between. The CDR3 region has the DNA TGTGCCAGCAGTTACTCGAGCGGGGCCTATGGCTACACCTTC. The encoded protein is CASSYSSGAYGYTF.

The chain has TRBV9 and TRBJ1-2; the match to TRBD1 covers 9 bases. Germline trimming cut 3 bases from V and 4 bases from J; bases unmatched to any gene: 4. The CDR3 sequence is 14 residues long. The V gene's germline CDR1 is SGDLS and CDR2 YYNGEE. The CDR3 reads CASSEDRGPYGYTF. CDR3 coding DNA: TGTGCCAGCAGCGAGGACAGGGGCCCCTATGGCTACACCTTC.

V gene TRBV6-2 or TRBV6-3 combines with J gene TRBJ1-5, with 9 nucleotides matching TRBD1. The CDR3 totals 13 residues. Germline values: CDR1 MNHEY, CDR2 SVGEGT. The ends lost 5 bases at V and 7 bases at J; junction bases unmatched: 3. The CDR3 here is CASSLDRGQPQHF. The CDR3 bases are TGTGCCAGCAGTCTGGACAGGGGACAGCCCCAGCATTTT.

The chain's CDR3 is CASTSRGANTGELFF. The CDR3 nucleotides read TGTGCCAGCACCTCCCGGGGGGCGAACACCGGGGAGCTGTTTTTT. The J gene is TRBJ2-2, the V gene TRBV9, with TRBD2 identical over 7 bases. V shed 6 bases and J 0 bases; nucleotides not matched to a gene: 5. Germline V gene data show CDR1 as SGDLS and CDR2 as YYNGEE. This CDR3 region has 15 residues.

In DNA form, the CDR3 reads TGTGCCAGCAGTGACTCCACAGGCCCTAATTCACCCCTCCACTTT. Protein product: CASSDSTGPNSPLHF. The chain has TRBV2 and TRBJ1-6, with a tentative D call TRBD1 (5 bases). CDR3 length: 15 amino acids. The V end was cut by 3 bases, the J end by 6 bases, with 12 bases between. The germline gives CDR1 SNHLY, CDR2 FYNNEI.

The chain joins TRBV11-2 to TRBJ2-7; D is perhaps TRBD2 (5 bases). The CDR3 has 13 residues. V lost 3 bases, J lost 4 bases, and 10 bases lay in between. The germline V gene has CDR1 SGHAT and CDR2 FQNNGV. CDR3 protein: CASSFSGYYEQYF. Written as DNA, the CDR3 is TGTGCCAGCAGCTTCTCGGGATATTACGAGCAGTACTTC.

The chain couples TRBV10-3 to TRBJ1-1; D is perhaps TRBD1 (5 bases). The CDR3 runs to 14 residues. Per the germline V gene, CDR1 is ENHRY and CDR2 is SYGVKD. The V gene lost 2 bases and the J gene lost 1 base, with 8 bases spanning the gap. The CDR3 nucleotides read TGTGCCATCAGTGAGCAGGGCCCGAACACTGAAGCTTTCTTT. It yields the protein CAISEQGPNTEAFF.

The chain recombines TRBV18 with TRBJ1-2; TRBD1 aligns across 12 bases. CDR1 and CDR2 (germline): KGHSH, LQKENI. The trim removed 3 bases at V and 9 bases at J, leaving 8 bases unmatched. This CDR3 comprises 15 residues. CDR3 protein: CASSPGGQGARSYTF. The CDR3 nucleotides read TGTGCCAGCTCACCGGGGGGACAGGGGGCTAGAAGCTACACCTTC.

The chain is built from TRBV7-9 and TRBJ1-1; D perhaps matches TRBD1 (5 bases). The CDR3 totals 11 residues. Germline V gene lookup returns CDR1 SEHNR and CDR2 FQNEAQ (reference sequence). Trimming left V 6 bases short and J 5 bases short, with 7 bases between. CDR3 coding DNA: TGTGCCAGCAGTCAGGGAACTGAAGCTTTCTTT. It is translated as CASSQGTEAFF.

The CDR3 loop reads CAIRATGVGEKLFF. CDR3 nucleotide sequence: TGTGCCATCAGAGCGACAGGGGTTGGTGAAAAACTGTTTTTT. The J gene is TRBJ1-4, the V gene TRBV10-3; 8 positions match TRBD1. The CDR3 loop spans 14 amino acids. CDR1 ENHRY and CDR2 SYGVKD come from the germline V gene. V dropped 6 bases and J dropped 7; count of bases not matched to a gene: 7.

The chain carries TRBV18 and TRBJ1-2; D is possibly TRBD1 (5 bases). The CDR3 length is 15 residues. CDR1 is KGHSH and CDR2 is LQKENI in the germline V gene. The V and J ends lost 2 bases and 2 bases respectively, with 12 bases between them. The DNA of the CDR3 is TGTGCCAGCTCACCATTTAGGGAGGGGAACTATGGCTACACCTTC. Its protein product is CASSPFREGNYGYTF.